This T cell receptor (beta chain) was obtained from a study of radiotherapy plus CTLA-4 blockade in lung cancer. Looking at the study overall: There were objective responses in 15% to 20% of patients, and around 32% had disease control.

After removal of 5 bases from V and 8 bases from J, the junction contained 11 bases not matched to a gene. Per germline, CDR1 SGHVS and CDR2 FQNEAQ. The CDR3 totals 16 residues. Enrolled patients, whose metastatic non-small-cell lung cancer was chemo-refractory, received focal radiation plus CTLA-4 blockade with ipilimumab. Assay: immunoSEQ multiplex PCR; the TCRdb copy retains only in-frame clones and omits some. The sample contains some 110,000 clones, 85% to 90% of which appear only once. To note about this clone: The antigen is unknown.

Study observations and caveats: Clones of tumor-derived TCRs expanded in blood after radiotherapy plus ipilimumab. The best predictor of response was reported to be early blood T cell clone dynamics, with interferon-beta.

The receptor was derived from a human donor with non-small cell lung cancer that progressed on radiotherapy plus ipilimumab. Specimen: peripheral blood, collected from a patient treated with radiotherapy plus ipilimumab. V is TRBV7-8 and J is TRBJ2-1; 11 bases are shared with TRBD2. In nucleotides, the CDR3 is TGTGCCAGCAGCCTGCTGAGGCTAGCGGGAGGATATGAGCAGTTCTTC. Protein product: CASSLLRLAGGYEQFF. Drawing the rest from reference TRBV7-8 and TRBJ2-1, the complete variable domain is GAGVSQSPRYKVAKRGQDVALRCDPISGHVSLFWYQQALGQGPEFLTYFQNEAQLDKSGLPSDRFFAERPEGSVSTLKIQRTQQEDSAVYLCASSLLRLAGGYEQFFGPGTRLTVL.